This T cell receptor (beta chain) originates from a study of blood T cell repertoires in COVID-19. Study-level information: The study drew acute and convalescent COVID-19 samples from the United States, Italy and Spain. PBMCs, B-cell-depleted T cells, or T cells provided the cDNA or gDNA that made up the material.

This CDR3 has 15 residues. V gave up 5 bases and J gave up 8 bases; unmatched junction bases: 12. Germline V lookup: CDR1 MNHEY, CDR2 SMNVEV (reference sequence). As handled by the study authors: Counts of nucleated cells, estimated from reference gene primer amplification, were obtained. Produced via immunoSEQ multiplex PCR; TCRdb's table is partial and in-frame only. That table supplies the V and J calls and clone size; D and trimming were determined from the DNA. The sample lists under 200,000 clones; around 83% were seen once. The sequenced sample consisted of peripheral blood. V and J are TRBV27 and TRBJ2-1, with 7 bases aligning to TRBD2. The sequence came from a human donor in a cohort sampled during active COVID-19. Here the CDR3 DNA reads TGTGCCAGCAGTCCCACTAGCGTGATTGTCCATGAGCAGTTCTTC. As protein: CASSPTSVIVHEQFF.